Listed below are T cell receptor beta chains from one sample, sequenced in a study of blood T cell repertoires in COVID-19. Sequencing used immunoSEQ multiplex PCR; TCRdb keeps in-frame clones, though not all of them. The sample consists of around 400,000 clones, around nine tenths of them appearing once. What was sequenced was PBMCs or T cells enriched from blood (not recorded which). The receptors were gathered from a woman younger than 30 who had been exposed to COVID-19. The CDR3 runs from the conserved cysteine through the conserved F or W. A D gene is named only where the DNA matches it firmly. A clone size is listed for some rows: how often the clone was seen (once, few, many), or a class if it is expanded.

abundance: few
v_gene: TRBV19
j_gene: TRBJ1-2
d_gene: .
CDR3nt: TGTGCCAGCCGGGAGAGTAACTATGGCTACACCTTC
CDR3aa: CASRESNYGYTF

abundance: .
v_gene: TRBV28
j_gene: TRBJ1-6
d_gene: TRBD1
CDR3nt: TGTGCCAGCAGTTTATTCTGGGACAGGGGGCACACTTCGGGTAGTTCACCCCTCCACTTT
CDR3aa: CASSLFWDRGHTSGSSPLHF

abundance: .
v_gene: TRBV5-1
j_gene: TRBJ1-1
d_gene: TRBD1
CDR3nt: TGCGCCAGCAGCTTGAACAGGGGGGTCCTAAACACTGAAGCTTTCTTT
CDR3aa: CASSLNRGVLNTEAFF

abundance: once
v_gene: TRBV4-3
j_gene: TRBJ2-3
d_gene: .
CDR3nt: TGCGCCAGCAGCCAAGATTACTTATCAGATACGCAGTATTTT
CDR3aa: CASSQDYLSDTQYF

abundance: .
v_gene: TRBV13
j_gene: TRBJ1-2
d_gene: .
CDR3nt: TGTGCCAGCAGCTTAGGGGGAGAAGTATGGGATGGCTACACCTTC
CDR3aa: CASSLGGEVWDGYTF

abundance: few
v_gene: TRBV7-3
j_gene: TRBJ2-7
d_gene: TRBD2
CDR3nt: TGTGCCAGCAGCTTAACGTGGCTAGCGGGGGCGGAGCAGTACTTC
CDR3aa: CASSLTWLAGAEQYF

abundance: .
v_gene: TRBV18
j_gene: TRBJ1-3
d_gene: TRBD1
CDR3nt: TGTGCCAGCTCACCGGGACAGACCAGCTCTGGAAACACCATATATTTT
CDR3aa: CASSPGQTSSGNTIYF

abundance: .
v_gene: TRBV7-9
j_gene: TRBJ1-1
d_gene: .
CDR3nt: TGTGCCAGCAACCTCGGTCCGGGGAAAGACACTGAAGCTTTCTTT
CDR3aa: CASNLGPGKDTEAFF

abundance: .
v_gene: TRBV27
j_gene: TRBJ1-5
d_gene: TRBD1
CDR3nt: TGTGCCAGCCGAGACAGGGAAGGTCTCAATCAGCCCCAGCATTTT
CDR3aa: CASRDREGLNQPQHF

abundance: .
v_gene: TRBV28
j_gene: TRBJ1-4
d_gene: TRBD1
CDR3nt: TGTGCCAGCAGATCCCAACGACAGGGGAGGGAAAAACTGTTTTTT
CDR3aa: CASRSQRQGREKLFF

abundance: .
v_gene: TRBV6-4
j_gene: TRBJ1-2
d_gene: .
CDR3nt: TGTGCCAGCAGCCCGACAGACTCCAACTATGGCTACACCTTC
CDR3aa: CASSPTDSNYGYTF

abundance: .
v_gene: TRBV4-1
j_gene: TRBJ2-1
d_gene: .
CDR3nt: TGCGCCAGCAGCCAAGTCCGGGGAACTGAGCAGTTCTTC
CDR3aa: CASSQVRGTEQFF

abundance: .
v_gene: TRBV5-1
j_gene: TRBJ2-1
d_gene: TRBD2
CDR3nt: TGCGCCAGCAGCTCGACTAGCGGGAGTGGGTATGAGCAGTTCTTC
CDR3aa: CASSSTSGSGYEQFF

abundance: few
v_gene: TRBV5-4
j_gene: TRBJ1-6
d_gene: .
CDR3nt: TGTGCCAGCAGCTTGGGAAGGGGCACTTCACCCCTCCACTTT
CDR3aa: CASSLGRGTSPLHF

abundance: few
v_gene: TRBV28
j_gene: TRBJ2-1
d_gene: .
CDR3nt: TGTGCCAGCAAAAGCGAGTGGAATGAGCAGTTCTTC
CDR3aa: CASKSEWNEQFF

abundance: .
v_gene: TRBV19
j_gene: TRBJ2-7
d_gene: .
CDR3nt: TGTGCCAGTAGTATAGGTCGGGGTGTCTACGAGCAGTACTTC
CDR3aa: CASSIGRGVYEQYF

abundance: .
v_gene: TRBV14
j_gene: TRBJ2-1
d_gene: .
CDR3nt: TGTGCCAGCAGCCAAGATGCCGGTAATGAGCAGTTCTTC
CDR3aa: CASSQDAGNEQFF

abundance: .
v_gene: TRBV19
j_gene: TRBJ2-5
d_gene: TRBD1
CDR3nt: TGTGCCAGTAGTATAGATTGGACAGGGCAAGAGACCCAGTACTTC
CDR3aa: CASSIDWTGQETQYF

abundance: few
v_gene: TRBV28
j_gene: TRBJ1-2
d_gene: TRBD1
CDR3nt: TGTGCCAGCAGTTTATGGGACAGGGACTATGGCTACACCTTC
CDR3aa: CASSLWDRDYGYTF